This TCR beta chain is drawn from a study of blood T cell repertoires in COVID-19. Across the whole study: Samples representing acute and convalescent COVID-19 were sourced from the United States, Italy and Spain.

The CDR3 is 18 amino acids. Trimming pared 0 bases from V and 0 bases from J, leaving 17 bases between. Germline V CDR1 and CDR2: LGHNA, YNFKEQ. This clone has more than one count but fewer than ten. As handled by the study authors: Amplification of reference gene primers provided the estimated nucleated cell counts. The assay was immunoSEQ multiplex PCR, and TCRdb's table has in-frame clones only and misses some. V and J calls and clone size are copied from that table; D and trimming were computed from the DNA. The data hold around 160,000 clones, with 75% to 85% observed a single time. The receptor was isolated from a man aged 55-75 years with active or convalescent COVID-19. The sequenced sample was peripheral blood. V and J are TRBV4-2 and TRBJ1-2; D unresolved. The CDR3 DNA follows: TGTGCCAGCAGCCAAGATACGGCGCGGCAGCGAACTAACTATGGCTACACCTTC. This translates into CASSQDTARQRTNYGYTF.